Below, 6 T cell receptor beta chains from the same sample are listed, as sequenced in a study of CD8 T cells in Susac syndrome. Reverse transcription of roughly 0.5 to 1 ug RNA was carried out with random hexamers. MiXCR, applied by TCRdb to the immunoSEQ multiplex PCR reads, yields one record per CDR3 protein. The sample lists a few hundred thousand distinct CDR3 sequences; more than 85% were seen once. Sequencing was done on a sample of CD8+ T cells from PBMCs. The receptors come from a human donor with multiple sclerosis.

The chain couples TRBV3-1 to TRBJ2-3; weak D call: TRBD2 (6 bases). The CDR3 spans 11 residues. Trimming removed 1 base at V and 12 bases at J, with 8 bases between. CDR1 LGHDT and CDR2 YNNKEL come from the germline V gene (reference sequence). CDR3 sequence reads: CASSQGTTQYF. CDR3 DNA: TGTGCCAGCAGCCAAGGGACTACACAGTATTTT.

The rearrangement links TRBV9 to TRBJ2-7; TRBD1 matches 7 bases. V was clipped by 0 bases and J by 0 bases; unmatched bases: 3. Germline lookup yields CDR1 SGDLS and CDR2 YYNGEE. The CDR3 spans 15 residues. This CDR3 is CASSVDGTASYEQYF. The CDR3 DNA follows: TGTGCCAGCAGCGTAGATGGGACAGCCTCCTACGAGCAGTACTTC. The full variable domain, in which reference TRBV9 and TRBJ2-7 provide the parts outside the CDR3, is DSGVTQTPKHLITATGQRVTLRCSPRSGDLSVYWYQQSLDQGLQFLIQYYNGEERAKGNILERFSAQQFPDLHSELNLSSLELGDSALYFCASSVDGTASYEQYFGPGTRLTVT.

The V gene is TRBV9, the J gene TRBJ2-7; no firm D call. The V end was cut by 4 bases, the J end by 5 bases, with 19 bases between. CDR3 length: 15 amino acids. CDR1 is SGDLS, CDR2 YYNGEE, per germline. The CDR3 reads CASSPFSESRHEQYF. As DNA, the CDR3 is TGTGCCAGCAGCCCCTTCAGCGAGAGTCGCCACGAGCAGTACTTC. The full variable domain, its missing parts supplied by reference TRBV9 and TRBJ2-7, is DSGVTQTPKHLITATGQRVTLRCSPRSGDLSVYWYQQSLDQGLQFLIQYYNGEERAKGNILERFSAQQFPDLHSELNLSSLELGDSALYFCASSPFSESRHEQYFGPGTRLTVT.

This chain joins TRBV19 and TRBJ1-5; the D is unclear. CDR1 and CDR2 (germline): LNHDA, SQIVND (reference sequence). V was clipped by 3 bases and J by 2 bases, with 11 bases between them. The CDR3 runs 15 residues. The CDR3 protein is CASSIPDIRNQPQHF. The CDR3 DNA follows: TGTGCCAGTAGTATTCCCGACATTCGCAATCAGCCCCAGCATTTT.

The rearrangement uses TRBV19 and TRBJ1-5, with 7 bases matching TRBD1. CDR3 length: 16 amino acids. From germline, CDR1 is LNHDA and CDR2 SQIVND (reference sequence). Trimming removed 6 bases from V and 1 base from J; junction bases left unmatched: 9. Here the CDR3 DNA reads TGTGCCAGTAGCCGCAGACAGGGTTGGAGCAATCAGCCCCAGCATTTT. Translated: CASSRRQGWSNQPQHF.

V is TRBV7-9 and J is TRBJ2-7; 10 bases are a match to TRBD1. CDR1 and CDR2 (germline): SEHNR, FQNEAQ (reference sequence). V was pared by 1 base and J by 3 bases, with 6 bases of the junction left unmatched. This CDR3 has 16 amino acids. CDR3 residues: CASSLGAGQGYYEQYF. In DNA form, the CDR3 reads TGTGCCAGCAGCTTAGGCGCGGGACAGGGGTACTACGAGCAGTACTTC.